The clone carrying this T cell receptor beta chain appeared many times. Its antigen is not identified. With 1 base removed from V and 2 bases from J, the gap between germline ends came to 9 bases. The germline V gene has CDR1 DFQATT and CDR2 SNEGSKA (reference sequence). The CDR3 totals 13 residues. According to the study, genomic DNA was the template for TCR beta VDJ and CDR3 profiling. TCRdb called the reads again in MiXCR, with one record for every CDR3 protein. Of approximately 470,000 distinct CDR3 sequences in the sample, around 30% were seen once. The sample is drawn from a study of CD8+CD57+ T cells in acquired aplastic anemia. Across the whole study: The DNA of sorted CD4+ and CD8+ cells averaged around 3 ug. Study-wide results and caveats: Patient and control CD8+ Simpson's diversity was not significantly different. In common between the patients and the controls were more than 25 CD8+ CDR3 sequences.

The authors sequenced patients whose flow cytometry had shown CD8+CD57+ cell expansion. The patients, all of them, had severe acquired aplastic anemia. The rearrangement links TRBV20-1 to TRBJ2-7; D is unclear. The sequence was collected from a human donor with aplastic anemia. Source material: sorted CD4+, CD8+, or CD8+CD57+ T cells (not recorded which) from PBMCs. The CDR3 coding sequence is TGCAGTGCTAGAGTCGGAAGGCCCTACGAGCAGTACTTC. It codes for CSARVGRPYEQYF.